A selection of T cell receptor beta chains follows, all from one sample in a study of CD8 T cells in ankylosing spondylitis. TCRdb analysed the 5' RACE reads with MiXCR anew, one entry per CDR3 protein. Here the sample spans 150,000 to 200,000 distinct CDR3 sequences, around 32% being singletons. The specimen was synovial fluid, either unsorted or a sorted T cell fraction (not recorded which). These receptors were taken from a male donor with ankylosing spondylitis. Each CDR3 is given with its conserved first and last residue. The order of the fields is D gene, clone size, CDR3 length, V gene, J gene, CDR3 protein, CDR3 DNA. A D gene is named only where the DNA matches it firmly. Expanded clones are given a class, and other clones once, few, many or no size at all.

>.|many|14|TRBV20-1|TRBJ2-3
CSARDGAARDTQYF
TGCAGTGCTAGAGATGGTGCGGCACGGGATACGCAGTATTTT
>.|.|12|TRBV29-1|TRBJ2-5
CSVGGGMETQYF
TGCAGCGTTGGTGGGGGTATGGAGACCCAGTACTTC
>.|few|13|TRBV28|TRBJ2-1
CASSLDSNNEQFF
TGTGCCAGCAGTCTGGACAGTAACAATGAGCAGTTCTTC
>TRBD2|few|16|TRBV20-1|TRBJ2-1
CSANSRGRARGDEQFF
TGCAGTGCTAACTCTCGGGGGAGGGCCCGTGGCGATGAGCAGTTCTTC
>.|.|13|TRBV2|TRBJ2-2
CASRPGFPGELFF
TGTGCCAGCCGGCCGGGGTTTCCCGGGGAGCTGTTTTTT
>TRBD1|many|15|TRBV20-1|TRBJ1-2
CSATAGPGTGSGYTF
TGCAGTGCTACCGCCGGTCCCGGGACAGGGTCTGGCTACACCTTC
>TRBD1|.|14|TRBV5-1|TRBJ1-6
CASSFQGENSPLHF
TGCGCCAGCAGCTTCCAGGGGGAGAATTCACCCCTCCACTTT
>.|.|13|TRBV7-2|TRBJ1-1
CASSGGRGTEAFF
TGTGCCAGCAGCGGGGGGAGGGGCACTGAAGCTTTCTTT
>.|.|16|TRBV9|TRBJ1-3
CASSPQTMLSGNTIYF
TGTGCCAGCAGCCCCCAGACAATGCTCTCTGGAAACACCATATATTTT
>TRBD1|many|16|TRBV11-2|TRBJ2-3
CASSWTRDRGTDTQYF
TGTGCCAGCAGCTGGACCCGGGACAGGGGCACAGATACGCAGTATTTT
>TRBD1|.|14|TRBV2|TRBJ2-2
CAGRTGSNTGELFF
TGTGCCGGCCGGACAGGGTCGAACACCGGGGAGCTGTTTTTT
>TRBD1|.|16|TRBV5-1|TRBJ1-2
CASSLGQGVSGYGYTF
TGCGCCAGCAGCTTGGGACAGGGGGTTTCGGGCTATGGCTACACCTTC
>.|.|13|TRBV29-1|TRBJ2-7
CSVGGQLGYEQYF
TGCAGCGTTGGGGGGCAGTTGGGCTACGAGCAGTACTTC
>.|many|13|TRBV5-5|TRBJ1-1
CASSLMGWTEAFF
TGTGCCAGCAGCTTGATGGGATGGACTGAAGCTTTCTTT
>.|many|10|TRBV2|TRBJ2-7
CASRDYEQYF
TGTGCCAGCAGGGATTACGAGCAGTACTTC
>.|.|14|TRBV20-1|TRBJ2-5
CSAPVESPRETQYF
TGCAGTGCCCCCGTGGAGTCCCCTCGAGAGACCCAGTACTTC
>TRBD1|few|13|TRBV11-1|TRBJ1-1
CASSSAGQGRAFF
TGTGCCAGCAGCTCCGCAGGACAGGGTAGAGCTTTCTTT
>.|.|15|TRBV12-3/TRBV12-4|TRBJ2-7
CASSLEGGGPYEQYF
TGTGCCAGCAGTTTGGAGGGTGGGGGCCCCTACGAGCAGTACTTC
>TRBD2|.|15|TRBV20-1|TRBJ2-1
CSATPGSGRNNEQFF
TGCAGTGCAACCCCGGGTAGCGGGAGGAACAATGAGCAGTTCTTC
>.|many|14|TRBV18|TRBJ1-3
CASSRRTEGNTIYF
TGTGCCAGCTCACGCCGGACCGAAGGAAACACCATATATTTT
>TRBD2|few|16|TRBV12-3/TRBV12-4|TRBJ2-2
CASSLTSGVGTGELFF
TGTGCCAGCAGTTTGACTAGCGGGGTTGGTACCGGGGAGCTGTTTTTT
>.|few|14|TRBV20-1|TRBJ2-7
CSAPPGDSGYEQYF
TGCAGTGCTCCCCCCGGGGACTCGGGCTACGAGCAGTACTTC
>.|many|14|TRBV12-3/TRBV12-4|TRBJ2-5
CASSPSAAQETQYF
TGTGCCAGCAGCCCCTCGGCTGCCCAAGAGACCCAGTACTTC
>TRBD1|many|15|TRBV5-1|TRBJ2-7
CASSFEGTGGREQYF
TGCGCCAGCAGCTTCGAGGGGACAGGGGGTAGAGAGCAGTACTTC
>.|few|13|TRBV27|TRBJ1-4
CASSRDKREKLFF
TGTGCCAGCAGCCGGGACAAAAGGGAAAAACTGTTTTTT